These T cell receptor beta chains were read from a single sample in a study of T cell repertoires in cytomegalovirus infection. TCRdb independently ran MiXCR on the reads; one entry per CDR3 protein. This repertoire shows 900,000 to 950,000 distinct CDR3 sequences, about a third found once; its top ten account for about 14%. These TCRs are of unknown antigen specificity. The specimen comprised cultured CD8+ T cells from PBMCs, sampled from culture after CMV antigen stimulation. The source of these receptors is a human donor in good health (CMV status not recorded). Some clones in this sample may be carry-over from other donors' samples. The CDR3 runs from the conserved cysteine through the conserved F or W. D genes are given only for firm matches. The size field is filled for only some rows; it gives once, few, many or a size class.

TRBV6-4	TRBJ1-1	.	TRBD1	CASSAPGQGDTEAFF	TGTGCCAGCAGTGCGCCGGGACAGGGAGATACTGAAGCTTTCTTT
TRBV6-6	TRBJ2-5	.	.	CASCTGKGETQYF	TGTGCCAGCTGTACAGGGAAAGGAGAGACCCAGTACTTC
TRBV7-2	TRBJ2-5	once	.	CASSTRRVETQYF	TGTGCCAGCAGCACCAGACGGGTTGAGACCCAGTACTTC
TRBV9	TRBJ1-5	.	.	CASSASEYSNQPQHF	TGTGCCAGCAGCGCAAGCGAATATAGCAATCAGCCCCAGCATTTT
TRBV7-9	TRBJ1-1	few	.	CASRGGRTAEAFF	TGTGCCAGCAGAGGGGGGCGGACAGCTGAAGCTTTCTTT
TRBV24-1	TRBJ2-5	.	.	CATSVAGVETQYF	TGTGCCACCAGTGTGGCAGGGGTGGAGACCCAGTACTTC
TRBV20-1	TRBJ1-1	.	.	CSAALLDTEAFF	TGCAGTGCTGCGTTGCTCGACACTGAAGCTTTCTTT
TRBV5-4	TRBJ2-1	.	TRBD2	CASSLELAGGSEQFF	TGTGCCAGCAGCTTGGAACTAGCGGGGGGGAGTGAGCAGTTCTTC
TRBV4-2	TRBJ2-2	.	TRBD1	CASSQDWGTGLPGELFF	TGTGCCAGCAGCCAAGACTGGGGGACAGGTCTACCCGGGGAGCTGTTTTTT
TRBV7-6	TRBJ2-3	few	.	CASSPRGRGGATDTQYF	TGTGCCAGCAGCCCTAGGGGGAGGGGGGGCGCCACAGATACGCAGTATTTT
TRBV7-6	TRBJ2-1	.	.	CVSSFLRRYNEQFF	TGTGTCAGCAGCTTCCTCCGACGCTACAATGAGCAGTTCTTC
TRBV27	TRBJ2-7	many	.	CASSLRGVVYEQYF	TGTGCCAGCAGTTTACGTGGGGTGGTCTACGAGCAGTACTTC
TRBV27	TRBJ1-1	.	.	CASSFKGRTVLNTEAFF	TGTGCCAGCAGTTTTAAGGGTCGGACAGTACTGAACACTGAAGCTTTCTTT
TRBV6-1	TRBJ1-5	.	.	CASSDWYSDSNQPQHF	TGTGCCAGCAGTGATTGGTATTCAGATAGCAATCAGCCCCAGCATTTT
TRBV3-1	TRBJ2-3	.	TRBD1	CASSQGQGDADTQYF	TGTGCCAGCAGCCAAGGCCAGGGGGATGCAGATACGCAGTATTTT
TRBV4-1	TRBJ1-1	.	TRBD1	CASSQEAGGAEAFF	TGCGCCAGCAGCCAAGAGGCAGGGGGAGCTGAAGCTTTCTTT
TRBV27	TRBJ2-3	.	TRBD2	CASRGGGVRDTQYF	TGTGCCAGCAGAGGCGGGGGGGTCAGGGATACGCAGTATTTT
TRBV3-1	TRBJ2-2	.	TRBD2	CASSQDRAGGPNTGELFF	TGTGCCAGCAGCCAAGATCGAGCGGGGGGGCCGAACACCGGGGAGCTGTTTTTT
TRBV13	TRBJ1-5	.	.	CASSSGLGGQPQHF	TGTGCCAGCAGCTCGGGACTAGGCGGGCAGCCCCAGCATTTT
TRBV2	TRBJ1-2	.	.	CATETGAGGYTF	TGTGCCACCGAGACGGGCGCGGGGGGCTACACCTTC
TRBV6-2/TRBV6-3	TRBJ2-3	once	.	CASTPRDTDTQYF	TGTGCCAGCACCCCGAGGGACACAGATACGCAGTATTTT
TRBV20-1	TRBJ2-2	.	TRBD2	CSAPGLGHTGELFF	TGCAGTGCCCCGGGACTAGGTCACACCGGGGAGCTGTTTTTT
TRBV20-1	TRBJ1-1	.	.	CSVQRDTEAFF	TGCAGTGTCCAACGGGACACTGAAGCTTTCTTT
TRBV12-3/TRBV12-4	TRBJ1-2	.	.	CTSRGSLFGGTTYGYTF	TGTACCAGCAGGGGTTCCCTCTTCGGGGGCACGACTTATGGCTACACCTTC
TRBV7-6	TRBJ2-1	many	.	CASSPYTGSRDNEQFF	TGTGCCAGCAGCCCTTATACAGGGTCGCGGGACAATGAGCAGTTCTTC
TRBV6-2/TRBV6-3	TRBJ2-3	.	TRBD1	CASRRTGGFLGTDTHYF	TGTGCCAGCAGACGGACAGGGGGCTTTCTGGGAACAGATACGCACTATTTT
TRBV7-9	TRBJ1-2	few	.	CASSFPSRGKDYGYTF	TGTGCCAGCAGCTTTCCGAGCAGGGGAAAAGACTATGGCTACACCTTC
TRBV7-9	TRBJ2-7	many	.	CASSSYSASEQYF	TGTGCCAGCAGCTCCTATTCAGCTAGCGAGCAGTACTTC
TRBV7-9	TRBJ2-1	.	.	CASSGPRNEQFF	TGTGCCAGCAGCGGACCTCGGAATGAGCAGTTCTTC
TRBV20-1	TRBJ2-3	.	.	CSARPTGLGRTQYF	TGCAGTGCTAGACCTACGGGCCTAGGACGAACGCAGTATTTT
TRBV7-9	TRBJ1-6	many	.	CASSEPMNSPLHF	TGTGCCAGCAGCGAACCTATGAATTCACCCCTCCACTTT
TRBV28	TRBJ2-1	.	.	CASSLSQVPYNEQFF	TGTGCCAGCAGTTTATCACAGGTCCCCTACAATGAGCAGTTCTTC
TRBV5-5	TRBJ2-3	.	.	CASSWAPTGGLGAGGQYF	TGTGCCAGCAGCTGGGCCCCGACAGGCGGATTGGGGGCTGGGGGGCAGTATTTT
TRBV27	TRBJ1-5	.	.	CASSITLSNQPQHF	TGTGCCAGCAGTATTACACTTAGCAATCAGCCCCAGCATTTT
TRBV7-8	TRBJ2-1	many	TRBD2	CASSLERAGGFYNEQFF	TGTGCCAGCAGCTTAGAGCGAGCGGGGGGTTTTTACAATGAGCAGTTCTTC
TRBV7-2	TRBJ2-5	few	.	CASSFARGETQYF	TGTGCCAGCAGTTTTGCGAGGGGAGAGACCCAGTACTTC
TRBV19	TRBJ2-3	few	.	CASSIRGNTDTQYF	TGTGCCAGTAGTATACGGGGGAACACAGATACGCAGTATTTT